The 31 T cell receptor beta chains below were found in one sample sequenced in a study of spatial heterogeneity in lung cancer. This sample's time point: sample taken at primary tumor resection. No cells were sorted before sequencing. The whole RNA sequenced was extracted from tumor, nontumor lung or frozen PBMC. TCRdb fed the 5' RACE reads into MiXCR, producing one record per CDR3 protein. This sample has about 82,000 distinct CDR3 sequences, with over 9.5% found just once. The source material was PBMCs, sampled at surgery. Receptors originate from a male donor with early-stage non-small cell lung cancer.

This clonotype was seen many times. This chain connects TRBV29-1 to TRBJ1-1, with a possible D match to TRBD1 (6 bases). The germline gives CDR1 SQVTM, CDR2 ANQGSEA. The CDR3 is made up of 14 amino acids. Trimming removed 6 bases at V and 0 bases at J, with 14 bases between. The CDR3 coding sequence is TGCAGCGTCCTAGGGACACCTTTGAACACTGAAGCTTTCTTT. Encoded protein: CSVLGTPLNTEAFF.

The V call is TRBV20-1, the J call TRBJ2-3, with D unresolved. Germline V gene data show CDR1 as DFQATT and CDR2 as SNEGSKA (reference sequence). The CDR3 contains 12 residues. V dropped 5 bases and J dropped 5 bases, with 11 bases sitting between them. The CDR3: CSAPILRDTQYF. DNA of the CDR3: TGCAGTGCTCCCATCCTCAGAGATACGCAGTATTTT.

At least ten counts were recorded for this clonotype. The V and J genes are TRBV7-3 and TRBJ2-2; D not resolved. The CDR3 sequence is 15 residues long. From germline, CDR1 is SGHTA and CDR2 FQGTGA. Trimming pared 2 bases from V and 6 bases from J, leaving 13 bases between. The DNA of the CDR3 is TGTGCCAGCAGCTTATGGACGAAGGAATCCGGGGAGCTGTTTTTT. Its protein product is CASSLWTKESGELFF.

The genes are TRBV5-1 and TRBJ2-7; 9 nucleotides match TRBD1. The CDR3 runs to 14 residues. Germline V gene lookup returns CDR1 SGHRS and CDR2 YFSETQ. After removal of 4 bases from V and 5 bases from J, the junction contained 7 bases not matched to a gene. CDR3 protein: CASSPGDRVNEQYF. CDR3 DNA: TGCGCCAGCAGCCCGGGGGACAGGGTAAACGAGCAGTACTTC. The variable domain in full, with the rest retrieved from reference TRBV5-1 and TRBJ2-7, is KAGVTQTPRYLIKTRGQQVTLSCSPISGHRSVSWYQQTPGQGLQFLFEYFSETQRNKGNFPGRFSGRQFSNSRSEMNVSTLELGDSALYLCASSPGDRVNEQYFGPGTRLTVT.

The V gene is TRBV20-1, the J gene TRBJ2-7; 9 nucleotides match TRBD1. This CDR3 has 12 residues. J gave up 5 bases and V 3 bases, and 2 bases lay outside the gene matches. CDR1 is DFQATT, CDR2 SNEGSKA, per germline (reference sequence). The CDR3 bases are TGCAGTGCTAGCCGGGACAGGGACGAGCAGTACTTC. Its translation is CSASRDRDEQYF.

This clonotype was found a few times. This chain links TRBV13 with TRBJ2-7, with a tentative D call TRBD2 (6 bases). Trimming stripped 0 bases from V and 11 bases from J, with 11 bases between. CDR3 length: 12 amino acids. The germline V gene encodes CDR1 PRHDT and CDR2 FYEKMQ (reference sequence). This CDR3 is CASSLGLGSKYF. The DNA of the CDR3 is TGTGCCAGCAGCTTAGGCCTCGGGAGCAAGTACTTC.

Ten or more counts support this clonotype. The chain is built from TRBV14 and TRBJ1-4, with D perhaps matching TRBD1 (5 bases). The CDR3 has 15 amino acids. CDR1 and CDR2 from the germline V gene are SGHDN and FVKESK. Trimming removed 5 bases from V and 7 bases from J, with 17 bases in between. CDR3 sequence reads: CASSFLGGGSEKLFF. CDR3 nucleotide sequence: TGTGCCAGCAGCTTCCTCGGTGGGGGGAGTGAAAAACTGTTTTTT.

This clonotype turned up a few times. The chain has TRBV14 and TRBJ1-2; D unresolved. The CDR3 has 15 amino acids. V was clipped by 2 bases and J by 3 bases, with 13 bases between them. Per the germline V gene, CDR1 is SGHDN and CDR2 is FVKESK. Here the CDR3 DNA reads TGTGCCAGCAGCCAATTCTCCGGGTGGTACTATGGCTACACCTTC. Residues: CASSQFSGWYYGYTF.

Many counts were recorded for this clonotype. CDR3 DNA sequence: TGTGCCAGCAGTTTCGCCCCCGGGCGGGCCAACGTCCTGACTTTC. This gives the protein CASSFAPGRANVLTF. The rearrangement links TRBV12-3 or TRBV12-4 to TRBJ2-6; D remains ambiguous. Trimming stripped 3 bases from V and 5 bases from J, with 11 bases between. This CDR3 is built from 15 residues.

The chain is built from TRBV12-3 or TRBV12-4 and TRBJ1-5; 7 nucleotides match TRBD1. The CDR3 is 13 amino acids. V was clipped by 7 bases and J by 2 bases; unmatched bases: 2. CDR3 nucleotide sequence: TGTGCCAGCACCCAGGGGGGCAATCAGCCCCAGCATTTT. Translating gives CASTQGGNQPQHF.

The sample holds a few counts of this clonotype. The gene calls are TRBV15 and TRBJ1-2; possible D gene TRBD1, 5 bases. The CDR3 runs to 15 residues. Germline CDR1 reads LNHNV; CDR2 reads YYDKDF (reference sequence). V gave up 3 bases and J gave up 0 bases, with 11 bases separating them. The CDR3 sequence is CATSSRDSSNYGYTF. The CDR3 DNA reads as TGTGCCACCAGCAGCCGGGACTCCTCTAACTATGGCTACACCTTC.

This clonotype was recorded a few times. At one boundary the junction diverges from the germline segment, which might be a read error. The chain combines TRBV6-1 with TRBJ2-5; 8 bases align to TRBD2. The germline CDR1 and CDR2 sequences are MNHNS and SASEGT. The CDR3 is 16 amino acids. CDR3 in DNA: TGTGCCAGCAGTGAAGCGCTAGCGGGTACCCAAGGGACCCAGTACTTC. It is translated as CASSEALAGTQGTQYF.

The chain employs TRBV30 and TRBJ2-7, with no clear D. Germline V gene sequence: CDR1 GTSNPN, CDR2 SVGIG (reference sequence). CDR3 length: 14 residues. V lost 2 bases and J 2 bases, leaving 13 bases between the germline ends. As DNA, the CDR3 is TGTGCCTGGAGTAGAGGAGACCAGACCTACGAGCAGTACTTC. As protein: CAWSRGDQTYEQYF.

This clonotype was seen many times. The gene calls are TRBV13 and TRBJ2-3; D may be TRBD1 (6 bases). This CDR3 region has 14 residues. Germline CDR1 reads PRHDT; CDR2 reads FYEKMQ (reference sequence). Trimming cost V 5 bases and J 4 bases, with 13 bases left between them. The CDR3 sequence is CASSDRTVPDTQYF. CDR3 sequence (DNA): TGTGCCAGCAGCGACAGGACCGTTCCAGATACGCAGTATTTT.

This clonotype occurred many times. The V and J genes are TRBV2 and TRBJ1-5; 9 nucleotides match TRBD1. Germline lookup yields CDR1 SNHLY and CDR2 FYNNEI. The CDR3 has 15 amino acids. The junction had 7 bases not matched to a gene; V was cut back by 6 bases and J by 4 bases. This CDR3 reads CASRSSGTGNQPQHF. The CDR3 bases are TGTGCCAGCAGGTCCTCCGGGACAGGGAATCAGCCCCAGCATTTT.

This clonotype was recorded at least ten times. The chain combines TRBV20-1 with TRBJ2-6; 7 nucleotides agree with TRBD2. The CDR3 is 16 amino acids. Germline-derived CDR1 and CDR2 are DFQATT and SNEGSKA (reference sequence). Trimming cost V 5 bases and J 1 base; bases outside gene matches: 8. CDR3 nucleotides: TGCAGTGCTTCCCTCCGGACTAGTTCTGGGGCCAACGTCCTGACTTTC. As protein: CSASLRTSSGANVLTF.

This sequence joins TRBV5-1 and TRBJ2-2, with D possibly being TRBD1 or TRBD2 (6 bases each). Trimming removed 4 bases from V and 5 bases from J, with 15 bases in between. The germline gives CDR1 SGHRS, CDR2 YFSETQ. The CDR3 has 15 amino acids. The CDR3 sequence is CASSPEGGQTGELFF. CDR3 sequence (DNA): TGCGCCAGCAGCCCCGAAGGGGGGCAAACCGGGGAGCTGTTTTTT.

The rearrangement uses TRBV29-1 and TRBJ2-4, with 9 bases matching TRBD2. This CDR3 comprises 15 residues. Trimming cost V 6 bases and J 8 bases; bases outside gene matches: 14. Germline CDR1 is SQVTM and CDR2 is ANQGSEA. Written as DNA, the CDR3 is TGCAGCGTCCATCGCCCACAGGGCGGGGGGGACATTCAGTACTTC. Residues: CSVHRPQGGGDIQYF.

This clonotype was detected a few times. CDR3 sequence reads: CASSVASGGTDTQYF. In DNA, the CDR3 is TGTGCCAGCAGCGTAGCCAGCGGGGGGACAGATACGCAGTATTTT. The V gene is TRBV9, the J gene TRBJ2-3; TRBD2 aligns across 9 bases. Germline V CDR1 and CDR2: SGDLS, YYNGEE. This CDR3 is built from 15 residues. V trimming: 0 bases; J trimming: 3 bases; junction bases outside the gene matches: 2.

This clonotype has only a few counts. The chain carries TRBV7-3 and TRBJ1-1; D uncertain. V was cut by 5 bases and J by 8 bases, with 18 bases left in between. This CDR3 has 14 residues. From germline, CDR1 is SGHTA and CDR2 FQGTGA. CDR3 coding DNA: TGTGCCAGCAGCCCAAATGACGGGTTAGCAGAAGCTTTCTTT. It translates to CASSPNDGLAEAFF. The complete variable domain, with remaining parts taken from reference TRBV7-3 and TRBJ1-1, reads GAGVSQTPSNKVTEKGKYVELRCDPISGHTALYWYRQSLGQGPEFLIYFQGTGAADDSGLPNDRFFAVRPEGSVSTLKIQRTERGDSAVYLCASSPNDGLAEAFFGQGTRLTVV.

Ten or more counts support this clonotype. CDR3 sequence (DNA): TGCGCCAGCAGCCCCAGAGGGCAGGGCACTGAAGCTTTCTTT. The encoded protein is CASSPRGQGTEAFF. The rearrangement joins TRBV5-1 to TRBJ1-1; a weak D match, TRBD1 (5 bases). Germline values: CDR1 SGHRS, CDR2 YFSETQ. This CDR3 region has 14 residues. The ends were cut back, 4 bases at V and 4 bases at J, with 14 bases in the middle.

V and J are TRBV19 and TRBJ2-5; the match to TRBD1 covers 7 bases. Germline trimming cut 7 bases from V and 3 bases from J; bases unmatched to any gene: 5. Germline loops: CDR1 LNHDA, CDR2 SQIVND (reference sequence). The CDR3 contains 13 residues. CDR3 region: CASTGTAKETQYF. The CDR3 DNA sequence: TGTGCCAGTACCGGGACAGCAAAAGAGACCCAGTACTTC.

This clonotype was observed at least ten times. The chain joins TRBV5-1 to TRBJ2-7; 9 bases align to TRBD1. With V trimmed by 3 bases and J by 3 bases, 4 bases remained unmatched. Germline-derived CDR1 and CDR2 are SGHRS and YFSETQ. The CDR3 consists of 14 residues. In DNA form, the CDR3 reads TGCGCCAGCAGCTCCGGGACAGGGATCTACGAGCAGTACTTC. As protein: CASSSGTGIYEQYF. The full variable domain, rest sourced from reference TRBV5-1 and TRBJ2-7, is KAGVTQTPRYLIKTRGQQVTLSCSPISGHRSVSWYQQTPGQGLQFLFEYFSETQRNKGNFPGRFSGRQFSNSRSEMNVSTLELGDSALYLCASSSGTGIYEQYFGPGTRLTVT.

This clonotype came up a few times. The J gene is TRBJ1-4, the V gene TRBV19; 10 bases are a match to TRBD1. The trim removed 9 bases at V and 7 bases at J, leaving 5 bases unmatched. This CDR3 has 13 amino acids. The V gene's germline CDR1 is LNHDA and CDR2 SQIVND (reference sequence). The CDR3 sequence: CASHGTGVEKLFF. In nucleotides, the CDR3 is TGTGCCAGCCACGGGACAGGGGTTGAAAAACTGTTTTTT.

This clonotype turned up a few times. The chain uses TRBV7-3 and TRBJ2-2; 12 bases line up with TRBD2. In germline, CDR1 is SGHTA, CDR2 FQGTGA. Trimming cost V 4 bases and J 1 base; bases outside gene matches: 13. The CDR3 totals 20 residues. The CDR3 DNA follows: TGTGCCAGCAGCTCGCCCAGCCGCACACTAGCGGGGGGGAACACCGGGGAGCTGTTTTTT. It codes for CASSSPSRTLAGGNTGELFF.

At least ten counts were recorded for this clonotype. The chain couples TRBV24-1 to TRBJ2-3; the D is unclear. The CDR3 runs 14 residues. V lost 5 bases, J lost 2 bases, and 10 bases lay in between. Germline CDR1 reads KGHDR; CDR2 reads SFDVKD. This CDR3 is CATSGNLVTDTQYF. CDR3 sequence (DNA): TGTGCCACCAGTGGGAACCTAGTCACAGATACGCAGTATTTT.

This clonotype was observed a handful of times. This sequence joins TRBV7-2 and TRBJ2-7; no definite D call. CDR3 length: 15 residues. Trimming took 4 bases from V and 0 from J, leaving 13 bases between them. Germline V gene sequence: CDR1 SGHTA, CDR2 FQGNSA. CDR3 amino acids: CASSSLGDLSYEQYF. CDR3 DNA: TGTGCCAGCAGCTCCCTTGGAGATCTCTCCTACGAGCAGTACTTC.

This clonotype showed up just a few times. The V and J genes are TRBV29-1 and TRBJ1-1, with D unclear. This CDR3 comprises 12 residues. V dropped 7 bases and J dropped 1 base, with 10 bases sitting between them. Germline V CDR1 and CDR2: SQVTM, ANQGSEA. In nucleotides, the CDR3 is TGCAGCGCCGCTGCCGGGAACACTGAAGCTTTCTTT. It encodes CSAAAGNTEAFF.

This clonotype was recorded a few times. The gene calls are TRBV30 and TRBJ1-1; D unresolved. V was pared by 2 bases and J by 8 bases, with 12 bases between. The CDR3 has 12 amino acids. Looked up from germline, CDR1 is GTSNPN and CDR2 is SVGIG (reference sequence). The CDR3 reads CAWSSYLGEAFF. In DNA, the CDR3 is TGTGCCTGGAGTTCTTACCTAGGAGAAGCTTTCTTT.

This rearrangement joins TRBV11-2 to TRBJ2-1; D unclear. V dropped 3 bases and J dropped 9 bases, with 12 bases sitting between them. Looked up from germline, CDR1 is SGHAT and CDR2 is FQNNGV. This CDR3 contains 13 residues. CDR3 region: CASSFRSKGEQFF. The CDR3 nucleotides are TGTGCCAGCAGCTTTAGAAGCAAGGGTGAGCAGTTCTTC.

V usage is TRBV3-1 and J usage is TRBJ2-7, with TRBD1 as a possible D gene (6 bases). Germline values: CDR1 LGHDT, CDR2 YNNKEL (reference sequence). This CDR3 spans 17 amino acids. Trimming removed 1 base at V and 1 base at J, with 17 bases between. The CDR3 DNA sequence: TGTGCCAGCAGCCAAGCGGCCAGTACAGGGAAGTCCTACGAGCAGTACTTC. This gives the protein CASSQAASTGKSYEQYF.